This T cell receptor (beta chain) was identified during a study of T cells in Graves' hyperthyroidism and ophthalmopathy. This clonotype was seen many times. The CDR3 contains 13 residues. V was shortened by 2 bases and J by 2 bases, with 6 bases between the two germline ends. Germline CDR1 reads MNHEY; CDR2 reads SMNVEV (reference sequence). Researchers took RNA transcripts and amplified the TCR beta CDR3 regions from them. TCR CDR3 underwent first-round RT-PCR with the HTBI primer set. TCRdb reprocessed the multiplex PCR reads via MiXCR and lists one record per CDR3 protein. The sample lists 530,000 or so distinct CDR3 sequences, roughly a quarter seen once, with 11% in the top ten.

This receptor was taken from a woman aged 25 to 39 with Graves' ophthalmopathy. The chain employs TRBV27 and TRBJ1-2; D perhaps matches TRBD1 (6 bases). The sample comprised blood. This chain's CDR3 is CASSLQGNYGYTF. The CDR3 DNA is TGTGCCAGCAGTTTACAGGGGAACTATGGCTACACCTTC.